This TCR beta chain emerged from a study of tumor-infiltrating lymphocytes in primary liver carcinoma. Co-extraction yielded RNA and DNA from around 18-30 mg of unsorted bulk tissue. There were five separate regions sampled from each tumor. Germline-derived CDR1 and CDR2 are SGHAT and FQNNGV. The CDR3 has 18 amino acids. V lost 2 bases, J lost 5 bases, and 19 bases lay in between. From 500 ng of total RNA, TCR beta-specific cDNA was reverse-transcribed using a constant-region primer. Investigators got TCR beta libraries out of three nested multiplex PCR rounds, done with slightly modified ARM-PCR. Both of the initial two PCR rounds ran for around 9 cycles and employed TRBV1-TRBV30 forward primers alongside a C-beta reverse primer. TCRdb re-analysed the multiplex PCR reads in MiXCR, keeping a single row per CDR3 protein. The sample consists of roughly 120,000 distinct CDR3 sequences, 60% to 75% of them appearing once.

The TCR sequence derives from a woman aged 55-70 years with primary liver carcinoma and hepatitis B virus infection. Sequencing was done on a sample of liver tumor tissue from sampling region 3. The subset is: tumor region T3, left-lateral pole. The rearrangement links TRBV11-2 to TRBJ2-6; maybe TRBD2 (5 bases). The CDR3 spells CASSLPRGSLFRANVLTF. The CDR3 nucleotides are TGTGCCAGCAGCTTACCCCGGGGTAGTTTGTTTAGGGCCAACGTCCTGACTTTC.